These 22 T cell receptor beta chains originate from one sample sequenced in a study of blood T cell repertoires in COVID-19. Clones were read by immunoSEQ multiplex PCR, and TCRdb kept only the in-frame ones, dropping some. The table has tens of thousands of clones, approximately 80% seen once. Sequencing was performed on peripheral blood. The receptors derive from a woman in her fifties or sixties with acute or convalescent COVID-19.

V gene TRBV29-1 combines with J gene TRBJ2-1; D is possibly TRBD1 (5 bases). CDR3 length: 14 amino acids. The ends were cut back, 6 bases at V and 0 bases at J, with 12 bases in the middle. Germline-derived CDR1 and CDR2 are SQVTM and ANQGSEA. Written as DNA, the CDR3 is TGCAGCGTGGCAGGGTCCTTCTCCTACAATGAGCAGTTCTTC. Its protein product is CSVAGSFSYNEQFF.

The rearrangement joins TRBV4-2 to TRBJ1-1; TRBD1 aligns across 9 bases. The CDR3 is 14 amino acids. Per the germline V gene, CDR1 is LGHNA and CDR2 is YNFKEQ. V dropped 4 bases and J dropped 1; count of bases not matched to a gene: 1. The CDR3 DNA reads TGTGCCAGCAGCCGGGACAGGGCGAACACTGAAGCTTTCTTT. This translates into CASSRDRANTEAFF.

CDR3 sequence: CASSPRQGNSPLHF. DNA of the CDR3: TGTGCCAGCAGCCCCCGACAGGGCAATTCACCCCTCCACTTT. This chain joins TRBV3-1 (or the pseudogene TRBV3-2) and TRBJ1-6; 7 nucleotides agree with TRBD1. This CDR3 spans 14 amino acids. Trimming at V came to 4 bases and at J to 7 bases, leaving 4 bases not matched to a gene. Looked up from germline, CDR1 is LGHDT and CDR2 is YNNKEL (reference sequence).

This chain uses TRBV6-1 with TRBJ2-2; TRBD2 is a possible D gene (6 bases). V lost 3 bases and J 5 bases, leaving 13 bases between the germline ends. The CDR3 is made up of 15 amino acids. CDR1 and CDR2 (germline): MNHNS, SASEGT. The CDR3 protein is CASSEGRAGTGELFF. The DNA for the CDR3 is TGTGCCAGCAGTGAGGGCAGGGCGGGGACCGGGGAGCTGTTTTTT.

This clone is a singleton in its sample. The V call is TRBV6-4, the J call TRBJ2-2, with D perhaps matching TRBD1 (6 bases). The CDR3 is made up of 14 amino acids. Trimming removed 4 bases from V and 6 bases from J, with 12 bases in between. Germline values: CDR1 MRHNA, CDR2 SNTAGT. The CDR3 reads CASSAREGAGELFF. In DNA form, the CDR3 reads TGTGCCAGCAGTGCGAGAGAGGGGGCCGGGGAGCTGTTTTTT.

This chain joins TRBV4-2 and TRBJ2-5, with TRBD2 identical over 15 bases. The CDR3 has 16 amino acids. Looked up from germline, CDR1 is LGHNA and CDR2 is YNFKEQ. J lost 9 bases, V lost 0 bases, and 5 bases had no gene match. The chain's CDR3 is CASSQDLGLAGGAQYF. CDR3 nucleotide sequence: TGTGCCAGCAGCCAAGATTTAGGACTAGCGGGGGGGGCCCAGTACTTC.

The J gene is TRBJ2-5, the V gene TRBV24-1; perhaps TRBD1 as D (5 bases). V was trimmed by 2 bases and J by 3 bases, leaving 15 bases between them. The CDR3 has 16 amino acids. Per the germline V gene, CDR1 is KGHDR and CDR2 is SFDVKD. CDR3 nucleotides: TGTGCCACCAGTGATTCATTGGTACAGGTGAAAGAGACCCAGTACTTC. Encoded protein: CATSDSLVQVKETQYF.

With respect to this clone: Other DNA variants within this sample encode the same CDR3. The chain recombines TRBV7-2 with TRBJ2-2, with 7 bases that match TRBD1. V gave up 5 bases and J gave up 1 base; unmatched junction bases: 4. The CDR3 runs 15 residues. Germline CDR1 and CDR2: SGHTA and FQGNSA. CDR3 loop: CASSLRQGNTGELFF. CDR3 nucleotide sequence: TGTGCCAGCAGCCTACGACAGGGGAACACCGGGGAGCTGTTTTTT.

This chain connects TRBV6-5 to TRBJ1-2; 9 bases are shared with TRBD1. V shed 0 bases, J shed 8 bases, and the junction held 7 bases outside the gene matches. The germline CDR1 and CDR2 sequences are MNHEY and SVGAGI. The CDR3 extends over 15 amino acids. As DNA, the CDR3 is TGTGCCAGCAGTTACTCTATCACAGGGGGCGGGGGCTACACCTTC. It translates to CASSYSITGGGGYTF.

The V and J genes are TRBV24-1 and TRBJ2-3, with D perhaps TRBD2 (5 bases). CDR3 length: 15 amino acids. Looked up from germline, CDR1 is KGHDR and CDR2 is SFDVKD. The V end lost 4 bases, the J end lost 4 bases, and 14 bases lay between the germline ends. CDR3: CATSETTLDADTQYF. CDR3 nucleotide sequence: TGTGCCACCAGTGAGACTACCTTAGATGCAGATACGCAGTATTTT.

J is TRBJ1-6 and V is TRBV2; 10 positions match TRBD1. The V segment lost 6 bases and the J segment 1 base; nucleotides outside the gene matches: 9. Germline CDR1 and CDR2: SNHLY and FYNNEI. The CDR3 is made up of 18 amino acids. CDR3 nucleotides: TGTGCCAGCAGACCGGGACAGGGGATTAGGTCCTATAATTCACCCCTCCACTTT. Protein sequence: CASRPGQGIRSYNSPLHF.

The rearrangement uses TRBV27 and TRBJ2-1, with D maybe TRBD2 (6 bases). Trimming removed 0 bases at V and 7 bases at J, with 10 bases between. The CDR3 is made up of 14 amino acids. Germline values: CDR1 MNHEY, CDR2 SMNVEV (reference sequence). CDR3 residues: CASSLSGGWNEQFF. The DNA for the CDR3 is TGTGCCAGCAGTTTATCGGGGGGTTGGAATGAGCAGTTCTTC.

This clone showed up just once. The chain employs TRBV19 and TRBJ2-3; 14 bases are a match to TRBD2. The CDR3 spans 16 residues. The V segment lost 6 bases and the J segment 2 bases; nucleotides outside the gene matches: 4. Germline lookup yields CDR1 LNHDA and CDR2 SQIVND (reference sequence). CDR3 nucleotides: TGTGCCAGTAGAAGGACTAGCGGGGGGACCACAGATACGCAGTATTTT. Encoded protein: CASRRTSGGTTDTQYF.

The rearrangement joins TRBV28 to TRBJ2-5; weak D call: TRBD2 (5 bases). The CDR3 length is 12 residues. Germline loops: CDR1 MDHEN, CDR2 SYDVKM. V lost 8 bases, J lost 1 base, and 8 bases lay in between. CDR3 in DNA: TGTGCCAGCGTTGGGAGCCAAGAGACCCAGTACTTC. It encodes CASVGSQETQYF.

This clone was seen only a few times. V gene TRBV4-2 combines with J gene TRBJ1-5; D is uncertain. Per the germline V gene, CDR1 is LGHNA and CDR2 is YNFKEQ. CDR3 length: 13 amino acids. V was trimmed by 3 bases and J by 5 bases, leaving 8 bases between them. This chain's CDR3 is CASSQALDQPQHF. The CDR3 nucleotides are TGTGCCAGCAGCCAGGCTCTAGATCAGCCCCAGCATTTT.

The chain combines TRBV5-4 with TRBJ2-6; perhaps TRBD1 as D (5 bases). Germline V gives CDR1 SGHNT, CDR2 YYREEE (reference sequence). The length of the CDR3 is 17 residues. The V end was cut by 3 bases, the J end by 4 bases, with 17 bases between. In DNA, the CDR3 is TGTGCCAGCAGCTCCCCCGACAGCCTCCCCGGGGCCAACGTCCTGACTTTC. Encoded protein: CASSSPDSLPGANVLTF.

The CDR3 DNA sequence: TGTGCCAGCACTGCGGGGGTAAAACTGTTTTTT. This sequence encodes CASTAGVKLFF. The V gene is TRBV19, the J gene TRBJ1-4; possible D gene TRBD1, 5 bases. V gave up 9 bases and J gave up 10 bases, with 12 bases separating them. The CDR3 is made up of 11 amino acids. Germline V gene sequence: CDR1 LNHDA, CDR2 SQIVND (reference sequence).

The rearrangement joins TRBV5-6 to TRBJ2-3; TRBD2 is a possible D gene (5 bases). The CDR3 has 15 residues. The V gene lost 1 base and the J gene lost 5 bases, with 14 bases spanning the gap. Per germline, CDR1 SGHDT and CDR2 YYEEEE. CDR3 coding DNA: TGTGCCAGCAGCTTGAACGCCGGGGTCCTAGATACGCAGTATTTT. As protein: CASSLNAGVLDTQYF.

The chain links TRBV28 to TRBJ1-1, with TRBD1 identical over 10 bases. Germline V gene data show CDR1 as MDHEN and CDR2 as SYDVKM. There are 15 residues in the CDR3. With 6 bases clipped from V and 4 bases from J, the junction kept 8 bases outside the gene matches. The CDR3 DNA follows: TGTGCCAGCAGGCCATCAAGGACAGGGGGCACTGAAGCTTTCTTT. This sequence encodes CASRPSRTGGTEAFF.

The V gene is TRBV7-9, the J gene TRBJ1-2, with 8 bases aligning to TRBD1. Germline CDR1 is SEHNR and CDR2 is FQNEAQ (reference sequence). The trim removed 4 bases at V and 5 bases at J, leaving 9 bases unmatched. The CDR3 spans 15 residues. CDR3 DNA: TGTGCCAGCAGCTCGTCAGGGGGCGCTCGATATGGCTACACCTTC. It is translated as CASSSSGGARYGYTF.

The chain employs TRBV3-1 (or the pseudogene TRBV3-2) and TRBJ1-2; 7 bases agree with TRBD1. The CDR3 spans 15 residues. The germline CDR1 and CDR2 sequences are LGHDT and YNNKEL (reference sequence). The V segment lost 3 bases and the J segment 6 bases; nucleotides outside the gene matches: 10. CDR3 amino acids: CASSHAVQGKDGYTF. The CDR3 DNA sequence: TGTGCCAGCAGCCACGCCGTACAGGGGAAGGATGGCTACACCTTC.

The chain couples TRBV12-5 to TRBJ2-1; weak D call: TRBD1 (5 bases). The V end lost 6 bases, the J end lost 3 bases, and 9 bases lay between the germline ends. Germline V CDR1 and CDR2: LGHNT, FRNRAP. This CDR3 contains 13 residues. CDR3 DNA sequence: TGTGCTAGTGGCAAGGACAACTACAATGAGCAGTTCTTC. It encodes CASGKDNYNEQFF.